Listed here are 15 T cell receptor beta chains from one sample, sequenced in a study of blood T cell repertoires in COVID-19. Using immunoSEQ multiplex PCR, the repertoire was profiled, and TCRdb retains in-frame clones only, with some absent. The sample shows 250,000 or so clones, about 87% of them seen only once. Material: PBMCs or T cells enriched from blood (not recorded which). These receptors originate from a woman in her 30s with acute COVID-19.

The gene calls are TRBV5-4 and TRBJ2-7; no clear D. Germline-derived CDR1 and CDR2 are SGHNT and YYREEE (reference sequence). This CDR3 region has 13 residues. V gave up 0 bases and J gave up 3 bases, with 7 bases separating them. CDR3 protein: CASSLASDYEQYF. The DNA for the CDR3 is TGTGCCAGCAGCTTGGCCAGCGACTACGAGCAGTACTTC.

V is TRBV29-1 and J is TRBJ2-3; the D is unclear. Germline assignment: CDR1 SQVTM and CDR2 ANQGSEA. V was trimmed by 6 bases and J by 1 base, leaving 14 bases between them. This CDR3 contains 14 residues. The CDR3 loop is CSVIRSDGTDTQYF. DNA for the CDR3: TGCAGCGTCATTAGAAGCGACGGCACAGATACGCAGTATTTT.

This chain links TRBV27 with TRBJ2-3; D possibly corresponds to TRBD2 (5 bases). The CDR3 is made up of 14 amino acids. Trimming took off 6 bases at V and 2 bases at J, with 12 bases between the two ends. Germline V lookup: CDR1 MNHEY, CDR2 SMNVEV (reference sequence). The CDR3 coding sequence is TGTGCCAGCAGAGACTACCTTCTCACAGATACGCAGTATTTT. Amino acid sequence: CASRDYLLTDTQYF.

The chain combines TRBV27 with TRBJ2-7, with D possibly matching TRBD2 (5 bases). The CDR3 contains 13 residues. Trimming took off 5 bases at V and 2 bases at J, with 10 bases between the two ends. Germline V gene data show CDR1 as MNHEY and CDR2 as SMNVEV (reference sequence). The DNA of the CDR3 is TGTGCCAGCAGTAGCGGCACAACCTACGAGCAGTACTTC. Translating it yields CASSSGTTYEQYF.

The J gene is TRBJ2-2, the V gene TRBV18; tentatively, D is TRBD2 (6 bases). Germline CDR1 KGHSH, CDR2 LQKENI. The CDR3 contains 15 residues. Trimming removed 2 bases at V and 5 bases at J, with 12 bases between. The chain's CDR3 is CASSPERAGTGELFF. The CDR3 bases are TGTGCCAGCTCACCAGAGCGGGCGGGGACCGGGGAGCTGTTTTTT.

The chain uses TRBV6-2 or TRBV6-3 and TRBJ2-3; TRBD2 matches at 10 bases. Germline V gene sequence: CDR1 MNHEY, CDR2 SVGEGT. This CDR3 comprises 16 residues. After removal of 5 bases from V and 2 bases from J, the junction contained 7 bases not matched to a gene. The CDR3 nucleotides are TGTGCCAGCAGTACAGTTAGCGGGAGGTTCACAGATACGCAGTATTTT. Protein product: CASSTVSGRFTDTQYF.

This clone has at least ten counts. The CDR3 reads CASSLWDRTSSGANVLTF. CDR3 sequence (DNA): TGCGCCAGCAGCCTATGGGACAGGACAAGCTCTGGGGCCAACGTCCTGACTTTC. The V and J genes are TRBV5-1 and TRBJ2-6; 8 bases line up with TRBD1. V dropped 4 bases and J dropped 0; count of bases not matched to a gene: 9. Germline assignment: CDR1 SGHRS and CDR2 YFSETQ. The CDR3 is 18 residues long.

The chain is built from TRBV7-2 and TRBJ2-7; weak D call: TRBD1 (5 bases). The V gene lost 4 bases and the J gene lost 7 bases, with 14 bases spanning the gap. Germline CDR1 and CDR2: SGHTA and FQGNSA. This CDR3 is 13 amino acids long. The CDR3 loop is CASSSGQGWEQYF. The CDR3 coding sequence is TGTGCCAGCAGCTCTGGACAAGGTTGGGAGCAGTACTTC.

The chain employs TRBV28 and TRBJ2-7; 7 bases agree with TRBD2. The V and J ends lost 4 bases and 6 bases, in that order; junction bases with no gene match: 9. The germline V gene encodes CDR1 MDHEN and CDR2 SYDVKM. This CDR3 is built from 14 residues. The CDR3 DNA reads TGTGCCAGCAGTTCCCGAGCGGGACCGGGCGAGCAGTACTTC. It yields the protein CASSSRAGPGEQYF.

In DNA, the CDR3 is TGTGCCAGCAGCTTGTCCGGTTCCCCCGAAGCTTTCTTT. It specifies CASSLSGSPEAFF. The rearrangement links TRBV5-5 to TRBJ1-1, with D unclear. With 1 base removed from V and 8 bases from J, the gap between germline ends came to 12 bases. CDR1 and CDR2 (germline): SGHKS, YYEKEE (reference sequence). The CDR3 is 13 amino acids.

The chain is built from TRBV7-6 and TRBJ2-1; 15 nucleotides match TRBD2. Germline V gene data show CDR1 as SGHVS and CDR2 as FNYEAQ. Germline trimming cut 5 bases from V and 6 bases from J; bases unmatched to any gene: 8. The CDR3 extends over 17 amino acids. The CDR3: CASSPGLAGGPFNEQFF. CDR3 DNA: TGTGCCAGCAGCCCCGGACTAGCGGGAGGGCCATTCAATGAGCAGTTCTTC. The full variable domain, completed using reference TRBV7-6 and TRBJ2-1, is GAGVSQSPRYKVTKRGQDVALRCDPISGHVSLYWYRQALGQGPEFLTYFNYEAQQDKSGLPNDRFSAERPEGSISTLTIQRTEQRDSAMYRCASSPGLAGGPFNEQFFGPGTRLTVL.

The V gene is TRBV3-1 (or the pseudogene TRBV3-2), the J gene TRBJ2-4; 11 bases match TRBD2. Germline V gene data show CDR1 as LGHDT and CDR2 as YNNKEL (reference sequence). V was pared by 1 base and J by 13 bases, with 12 bases of the junction left unmatched. This CDR3 is built from 16 residues. The CDR3 loop is CASSQGASGGSDLQYF. In DNA, the CDR3 is TGTGCCAGCAGCCAAGGGGCTAGCGGGGGGAGTGACTTACAGTACTTC.

This sequence joins TRBV3-1 (or the pseudogene TRBV3-2) and TRBJ2-2; no firm D call. This CDR3 has 12 amino acids. CDR1 is LGHDT, CDR2 YNNKEL, per germline (reference sequence). V lost 1 base, J lost 9 bases, and 6 bases lay in between. The CDR3 sequence: CASSQALRELFF. The CDR3 nucleotides are TGTGCCAGCAGCCAAGCCCTAAGGGAGCTGTTTTTT.

The rearrangement joins TRBV2 to TRBJ2-6; D is unresolved. Looked up from germline, CDR1 is SNHLY and CDR2 is FYNNEI. With 3 bases removed from V and 0 bases from J, the gap between germline ends came to 6 bases. The CDR3 has 15 amino acids. CDR3 amino acids: CASSDAVSGANVLTF. The CDR3 region has the DNA TGTGCCAGCAGTGATGCGGTCTCTGGGGCCAACGTCCTGACTTTC.

This chain connects TRBV6-2 or TRBV6-3 to TRBJ2-7; D might be TRBD1 (6 bases). The CDR3 consists of 15 residues. Germline V gives CDR1 MNHEY, CDR2 SVGEGT. Trimming removed 6 bases at V and 0 bases at J, with 15 bases between. CDR3 sequence: CASSPDSDYSYEQYF. In nucleotides, the CDR3 is TGTGCCAGCAGCCCGGACAGCGACTACTCCTACGAGCAGTACTTC.